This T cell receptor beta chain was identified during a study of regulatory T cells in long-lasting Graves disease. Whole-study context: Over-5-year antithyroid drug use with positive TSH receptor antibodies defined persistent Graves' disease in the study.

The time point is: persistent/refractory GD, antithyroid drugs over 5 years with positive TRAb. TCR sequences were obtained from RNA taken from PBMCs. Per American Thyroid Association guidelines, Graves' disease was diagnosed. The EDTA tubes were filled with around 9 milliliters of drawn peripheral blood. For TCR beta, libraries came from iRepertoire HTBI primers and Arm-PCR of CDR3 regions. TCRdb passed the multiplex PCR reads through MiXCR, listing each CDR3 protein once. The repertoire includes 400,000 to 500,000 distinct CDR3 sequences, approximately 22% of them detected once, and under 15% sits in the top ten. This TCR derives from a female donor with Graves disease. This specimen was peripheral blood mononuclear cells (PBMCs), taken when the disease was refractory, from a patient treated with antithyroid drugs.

This CDR3 is CASSTGTAIQETQYF. CDR3 sequence (DNA): TGTGCCAGCAGCACCGGGACAGCAATTCAAGAGACCCAGTACTTC. The rearrangement uses TRBV28 and TRBJ2-5; 7 bases align to TRBD1. Germline V gives CDR1 MDHEN, CDR2 SYDVKM. This CDR3 has 15 residues. After removal of 6 bases from V and 2 bases from J, the junction contained 9 bases not matched to a gene.